These T cell receptor beta chains were read from a single sample in a study of blood T cell repertoires in COVID-19. Clones were sequenced by immunoSEQ multiplex PCR, and TCRdb holds only the in-frame ones, with some missing. The table lists approximately 200,000 clones, about nine tenths of them singletons. Sequences were obtained from peripheral blood. The receptors were sampled from a man in his thirties or forties with acute or convalescent COVID-19. CDR3s include the opening cysteine and the closing phenylalanine or tryptophan. D genes are given only for firm matches. Only part of the rows carry a size: once, few, many, or a class if the clone is expanded.

d_call | j_call | clone_size | v_call | cdr3_nt | cdr3_aa
TRBD1 | TRBJ2-3 | NA | TRBV28 | TGTGCCAGCAGTTTTCCGGGACAGGGAACAGATACGCAGTATTTT | CASSFPGQGTDTQYF
NA | TRBJ1-2 | NA | TRBV7-9 | TGTGCCAGCAGCTCTCACACGGACAGCCTGTATGGCTACACCTTC | CASSSHTDSLYGYTF
NA | TRBJ2-3 | NA | TRBV7-2 | TGTGCCAGCAGCCCTACTCGGGGTACGCAGTATTTT | CASSPTRGTQYF
NA | TRBJ2-1 | NA | TRBV7-3 | TGTGCCAGCAGCTTAACTAGCCGCCCTAATGAGCAGTTCTTC | CASSLTSRPNEQFF
TRBD1 | TRBJ1-3 | NA | TRBV7-9 | TGTGCCAGCAGCTTGACAGGGGGCGGAGGTGGAAACACCATATATTTT | CASSLTGGGGGNTIYF
NA | TRBJ1-4 | NA | TRBV6-5 | TGTGCCAGCAGTTACCGACAGACTGCAACTAATGAAAAACTGTTTTTT | CASSYRQTATNEKLFF
NA | TRBJ2-7 | NA | TRBV12-3/TRBV12-4 | TGTGCCAGCAGTCCCCTCAGCTCCTACGAGCAGTACTTC | CASSPLSSYEQYF
NA | TRBJ2-7 | NA | TRBV2 | TGTGCCAGCAGCGTCGGAGGAAGTCAGTACTTC | CASSVGGSQYF
NA | TRBJ1-2 | NA | TRBV29-1 | TGCAGCGTTCATCGAGGCAACTATGGCTACACCTTC | CSVHRGNYGYTF
NA | TRBJ2-3 | NA | TRBV28 | TGTGCCAGCAGGCTGGGGGGAACAGATACGCAGTATTTT | CASRLGGTDTQYF
NA | TRBJ1-5 | NA | TRBV12-5 | TGTGCTAGTGGTTTGGGGGGGGGCCAGCCCCAGCATTTT | CASGLGGGQPQHF
NA | TRBJ2-5 | NA | TRBV11-2 | TGTGCCAGCAGCTTGGCGGTTAGGAACCCATTCCAAGAGACCCAGTACTTC | CASSLAVRNPFQETQYF
NA | TRBJ1-2 | once | TRBV14 | TGTGCCAGCAGCCAAGGACTTTCGGGTGGCTACACCTTC | CASSQGLSGGYTF
NA | TRBJ1-5 | once | TRBV4-1 | TGCGCCAGCAGCCAAGGGGACACTCGTAGCAATCAGCCCCAGCATTTT | CASSQGDTRSNQPQHF
TRBD1 | TRBJ2-2 | NA | TRBV7-6 | TGTGCCAGCAGCTATAGCGGACAGGGCACCGGGGAGCTGTTTTTT | CASSYSGQGTGELFF
NA | TRBJ1-2 | NA | TRBV5-8 | TGTGCCAGCAGCTTGCGGACAGCCTTTATCTATGGCTACACCTTC | CASSLRTAFIYGYTF
NA | TRBJ2-4 | few | TRBV5-1 | TGCGCCAGCCACCGGGTCAAGAGTAAAAACATTCAGTACTTC | CASHRVKSKNIQYF
TRBD1 | TRBJ1-2 | NA | TRBV7-6 | TGTGCCAGCAGCCATCAGGGGGCCTATGGCTACACCTTC | CASSHQGAYGYTF
TRBD1 | TRBJ1-2 | few | TRBV6-4 | TGTGCCACCCAAAGGGAGACAGGGACTAACTATGGCTACACCTTC | CATQRETGTNYGYTF
TRBD1 | TRBJ1-5 | NA | TRBV19 | TGTGCCAGTAGTATACTCCCGCCGGGACAGGGGGCCGGTCAGCCCCAGCATTTT | CASSILPPGQGAGQPQHF
NA | TRBJ2-2 | NA | TRBV6-1 | TGTGCCAGCAGTGAAGGCGGGATCAGGACCGGGGAGCTGTTTTTT | CASSEGGIRTGELFF
NA | TRBJ1-3 | NA | TRBV30 | TGTGCCTGGAGTGTGAGGTCGGGAAACACCATATATTTT | CAWSVRSGNTIYF
NA | TRBJ1-4 | NA | TRBV29-1 | TGCAGCGTTGGAACCCGGGGAAAACTGTTTTTT | CSVGTRGKLFF